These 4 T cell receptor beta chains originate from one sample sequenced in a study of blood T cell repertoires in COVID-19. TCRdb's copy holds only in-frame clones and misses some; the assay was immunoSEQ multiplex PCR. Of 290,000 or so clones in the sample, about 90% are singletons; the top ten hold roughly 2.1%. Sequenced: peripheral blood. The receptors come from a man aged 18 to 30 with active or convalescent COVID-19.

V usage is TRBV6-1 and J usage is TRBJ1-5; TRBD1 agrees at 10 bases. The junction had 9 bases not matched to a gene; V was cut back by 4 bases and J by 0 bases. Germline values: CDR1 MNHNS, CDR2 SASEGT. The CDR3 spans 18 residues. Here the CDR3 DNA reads TGTGCCAGCAGTGGGCGATCAGGGACAGGGGATAGCAATCAGCCCCAGCATTTT. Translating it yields CASSGRSGTGDSNQPQHF.

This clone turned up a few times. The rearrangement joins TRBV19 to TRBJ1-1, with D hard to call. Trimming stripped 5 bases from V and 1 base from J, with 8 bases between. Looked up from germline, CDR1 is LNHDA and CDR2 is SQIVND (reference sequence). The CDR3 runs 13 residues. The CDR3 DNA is TGTGCCAGTAGTGCGGTCAGGAACACTGAAGCTTTCTTT. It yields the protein CASSAVRNTEAFF. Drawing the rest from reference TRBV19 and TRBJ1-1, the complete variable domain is DGGITQSPKYLFRKEGQNVTLSCEQNLNHDAMYWYRQDPGQGLRLIYYSQIVNDFQKGDIAEGYSVSREKKESFPLTVTSAQKNPTAFYLCASSAVRNTEAFFGQGTRLTVV.

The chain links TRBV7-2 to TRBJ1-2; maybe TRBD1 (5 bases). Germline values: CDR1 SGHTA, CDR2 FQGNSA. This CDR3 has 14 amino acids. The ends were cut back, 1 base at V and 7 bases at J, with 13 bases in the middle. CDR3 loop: CASSLGQGRGGYTF. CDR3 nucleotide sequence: TGTGCCAGCAGCTTAGGGCAGGGAAGAGGTGGCTACACCTTC.

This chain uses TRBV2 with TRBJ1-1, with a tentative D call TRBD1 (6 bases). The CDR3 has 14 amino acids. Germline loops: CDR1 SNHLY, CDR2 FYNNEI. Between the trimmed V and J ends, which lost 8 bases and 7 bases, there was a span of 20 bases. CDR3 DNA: TGTGCCAGCGCCTCCTTCTTCAGGGGCGGTGAAGCTTTCTTT. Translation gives CASASFFRGGEAFF. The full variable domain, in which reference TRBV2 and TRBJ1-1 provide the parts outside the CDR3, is EPEVTQTPSHQVTQMGQEVILRCVPISNHLYFYWYRQILGQKVEFLVSFYNNEISEKSEIFDDQFSVERPDGSNFTLKIRSTKLEDSAMYFCASASFFRGGEAFFGQGTRLTVV.